This T cell receptor (beta chain) originates from a study of blood T cell repertoires in COVID-19. Study background: Whether acute or convalescent, the COVID-19 samples came from the United States, Italy and Spain.

Two negative PCRs, clearance, or symptom resolution were required of recovered Cohort 3 donors. With V trimmed by 4 bases and J by 5 bases, 15 bases remained unmatched. Germline V gene sequence: CDR1 MGHRA, CDR2 YSYEKL. CDR3 length: 19 amino acids. The sample holds one count of this clone. Per the authors' pipeline: Reference gene primer amplification in the assay estimated nucleated cell counts. The data were produced by immunoSEQ multiplex PCR, yet TCRdb's version contains in-frame clones alone and is incomplete. The V and J calls and clone size come from that table; D and trimming were worked out from the DNA. The profile covers about 380,000 clones, with more than 75% appearing a single time and 1.2% taken by the ten largest.

Sequenced: PBMCs or T cells enriched from blood (not recorded which). This sequence was found in a woman aged 18-30 years who had recovered from COVID-19. The chain links TRBV4-1 to TRBJ1-5; 12 nucleotides align to TRBD1. CDR3 amino acids: CASSPKQGQGAFRDQPQHF. The CDR3 DNA sequence: TGCGCCAGCAGCCCCAAGCAGGGACAGGGGGCTTTTCGGGATCAGCCCCAGCATTTT.